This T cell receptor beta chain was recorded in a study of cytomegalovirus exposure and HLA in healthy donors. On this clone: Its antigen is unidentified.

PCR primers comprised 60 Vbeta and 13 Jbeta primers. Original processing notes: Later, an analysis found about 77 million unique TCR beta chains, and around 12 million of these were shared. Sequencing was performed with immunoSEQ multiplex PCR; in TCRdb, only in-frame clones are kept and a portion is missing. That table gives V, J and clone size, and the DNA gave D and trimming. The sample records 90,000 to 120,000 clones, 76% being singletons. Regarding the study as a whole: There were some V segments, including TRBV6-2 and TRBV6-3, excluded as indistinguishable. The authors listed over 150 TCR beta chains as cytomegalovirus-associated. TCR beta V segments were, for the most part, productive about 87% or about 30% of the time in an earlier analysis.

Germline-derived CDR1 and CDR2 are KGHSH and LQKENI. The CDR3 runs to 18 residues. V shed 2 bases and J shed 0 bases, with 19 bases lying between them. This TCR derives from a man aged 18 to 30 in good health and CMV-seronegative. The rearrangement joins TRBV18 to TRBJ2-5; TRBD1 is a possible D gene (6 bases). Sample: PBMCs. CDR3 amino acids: CASSPIPPVGANQETQYF. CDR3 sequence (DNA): TGTGCCAGCTCACCAATTCCCCCGGTGGGGGCCAACCAAGAGACCCAGTACTTC. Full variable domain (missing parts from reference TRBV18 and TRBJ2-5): NAGVMQNPRHLVRRRGQEARLRCSPMKGHSHVYWYRQLPEEGLKFMVYLQKENIIDESGMPKERFSAEFPKEGPSILRIQQVVRGDSAAYFCASSPIPPVGANQETQYFGPGTRLLVL.